Below are 29 T cell receptor beta chains sequenced from a single sample in a study of T cell responses to AZD1222 COVID-19 vaccine. The method was immunoSEQ multiplex PCR; TCRdb's version includes in-frame clones alone and lacks a portion of them. The sample has around 100,000 clones; 70% to 90% are singletons. The sample in question was peripheral blood, obtained on day 0 of AZD1222 vaccination. The receptors stem from an adult in good health.

V and J are TRBV5-1 and TRBJ2-3, with a possible D match to TRBD2 (5 bases). Germline loops: CDR1 SGHRS, CDR2 YFSETQ. The CDR3 spans 14 residues. V lost 2 bases and J 4 bases, leaving 11 bases between the germline ends. The CDR3 region has the DNA TGCGCCAGCAGCTTTGACGGGAATTCAGATACGCAGTATTTT. Translating it yields CASSFDGNSDTQYF.

This clone was counted only a few times. One end of the junction fails to match germline, which may point to a read error. The chain combines TRBV7-7 with TRBJ2-5, with 9 bases identical to TRBD1. Germline V gene data show CDR1 as SSHAT and CDR2 as FNYEAQ (reference sequence). This CDR3 region has 13 residues. The CDR3 DNA follows: TGTGCTAGCAGCCGGGACAGGGAGGAGACCCAGTACTTC. It yields the protein CASSRDREETQYF.

The chain links TRBV10-3 to TRBJ1-5; D is uncertain. Trimming left V 6 bases short and J 1 base short, with 4 bases between. CDR3 size: 12 residues. Germline-derived CDR1 and CDR2 are ENHRY and SYGVKD. CDR3 in amino acids: CAISDSNQPQHF. CDR3 sequence (DNA): TGTGCCATCAGCGACAGCAATCAGCCCCAGCATTTT.

This chain links TRBV27 with TRBJ2-7; weak D call: TRBD2 (5 bases). The V gene's germline CDR1 is MNHEY and CDR2 SMNVEV (reference sequence). V was pared by 0 bases and J by 6 bases, with 9 bases between. This CDR3 comprises 13 residues. The CDR3 spells CASSLSGRGEQYF. The CDR3 bases are TGTGCCAGCAGTTTATCAGGGAGAGGCGAGCAGTACTTC.

The gene calls are TRBV30 and TRBJ2-7, with no clear D. From germline, CDR1 is GTSNPN and CDR2 SVGIG (reference sequence). This CDR3 has 11 residues. With 7 bases removed from V and 6 bases from J, the gap between germline ends came to 13 bases. The CDR3 here is CASLRYGEQYF. The CDR3 DNA is TGTGCCTCCTTAAGGTACGGCGAGCAGTACTTC.

The chain joins TRBV5-1 to TRBJ1-1, with a possible D match to TRBD1 (6 bases). Per the germline V gene, CDR1 is SGHRS and CDR2 is YFSETQ. This CDR3 has 14 amino acids. V gave up 6 bases and J gave up 4 bases, with 16 bases separating them. CDR3 in amino acids: CASNLQGIATEAFF. The CDR3 DNA sequence: TGCGCCAGCAACCTCCAGGGGATCGCCACTGAAGCTTTCTTT. The complete variable domain, with remaining parts taken from reference TRBV5-1 and TRBJ1-1, reads KAGVTQTPRYLIKTRGQQVTLSCSPISGHRSVSWYQQTPGQGLQFLFEYFSETQRNKGNFPGRFSGRQFSNSRSEMNVSTLELGDSALYLCASNLQGIATEAFFGQGTRLTVV.

This chain connects TRBV2 to TRBJ1-4; D ambiguous. CDR1 is SNHLY, CDR2 FYNNEI, per germline. This CDR3 has 14 residues. V was shortened by 4 bases and J by 7 bases, with 13 bases between the two germline ends. In nucleotides, the CDR3 is TGTGCCAGCAGTGTTACGGGGATAGGTGAAAAACTGTTTTTT. Residues: CASSVTGIGEKLFF.

This chain links TRBV28 with TRBJ1-1; tentatively, D is TRBD1 (5 bases). Germline V gives CDR1 MDHEN, CDR2 SYDVKM. This CDR3 has 15 residues. V was pared by 8 bases and J by 6 bases, with 22 bases between. For the CDR3, the DNA is TGTGCCAGCGGACGCGGGGGGTTCTCTAGCCCTGAAGCTTTCTTT. Amino acids: CASGRGGFSSPEAFF.

About this clone: This CDR3 is also generated by other DNA sequences in the sample. The chain joins TRBV28 to TRBJ1-2; a possible D gene is TRBD1 (5 bases). Germline V CDR1 and CDR2: MDHEN, SYDVKM. The length of the CDR3 is 13 residues. Trimming removed 1 base at V and 5 bases at J, with 8 bases between. CDR3 in amino acids: CASSLSQGYGYTF. The CDR3 coding sequence is TGTGCCAGCAGTTTATCCCAGGGTTATGGCTACACCTTC.

The rearrangement links TRBV5-1 to TRBJ1-2, with TRBD1 matching 9 bases. The CDR3 runs to 15 residues. V was clipped by 4 bases and J by 6 bases; unmatched bases: 10. CDR1 and CDR2 (germline): SGHRS, YFSETQ. CDR3 loop: CASSGTGRVVDGYTF. CDR3 nucleotides: TGCGCCAGCAGCGGGACAGGGAGGGTGGTCGATGGCTACACCTTC.

The chain links TRBV4-1 to TRBJ1-2, with D uncertain. Trimming removed 1 base from V and 4 bases from J, with 16 bases in between. The V gene's germline CDR1 is MGHRA and CDR2 YSYEKL. This CDR3 spans 16 amino acids. The CDR3 DNA follows: TGCGCCAGCAGCCAAGGGAGGAGTGAGTTAGTCTATGGCTACACCTTC. This gives the protein CASSQGRSELVYGYTF.

The rearrangement links TRBV5-1 to TRBJ1-3, with a weak D call TRBD1 (5 bases). Germline loops: CDR1 SGHRS, CDR2 YFSETQ. V lost 0 bases to trimming and J lost 0 bases, with 13 bases between them. The CDR3 contains 17 residues. The DNA of the CDR3 is TGCGCCAGCAGCTTGGAGGGACGGAGCCTCTCTGGAAACACCATATATTTT. This translates into CASSLEGRSLSGNTIYF. The whole variable domain, remainder taken from reference TRBV5-1 and TRBJ1-3, is KAGVTQTPRYLIKTRGQQVTLSCSPISGHRSVSWYQQTPGQGLQFLFEYFSETQRNKGNFPGRFSGRQFSNSRSEMNVSTLELGDSALYLCASSLEGRSLSGNTIYFGEGSWLTVV.

The chain couples TRBV6-5 to TRBJ1-2; no firm D call. Germline V gives CDR1 MNHEY, CDR2 SVGAGI. The CDR3 covers 14 residues. The V end was cut by 4 bases, the J end by 0 bases, with 9 bases between. Written as DNA, the CDR3 is TGTGCCAGCAGTTTGACCGTTACTAACTATGGCTACACCTTC. Translating it yields CASSLTVTNYGYTF.

The chain combines TRBV6-6 with TRBJ1-2, with D perhaps TRBD1 (5 bases). The CDR3 runs to 12 residues. Germline CDR1 is MNHNY and CDR2 is SVGAGI (reference sequence). V lost 10 bases and J 0 bases, leaving 9 bases between the germline ends. The CDR3 DNA reads as TGTGCCATCAAGACAGCTAACTATGGCTACACCTTC. Residues: CAIKTANYGYTF.

This clone showed up just once. The rearrangement joins TRBV28 to TRBJ1-1; D ambiguous. The CDR3 length is 13 residues. The germline V gene encodes CDR1 MDHEN and CDR2 SYDVKM. V was cut by 7 bases and J by 2 bases, with 11 bases left in between. The CDR3 loop reads CASTLWENTEAFF. DNA of the CDR3: TGTGCCAGCACCCTGTGGGAAAACACTGAAGCTTTCTTT.

This clone was recorded once. The V and J genes are TRBV7-3 and TRBJ2-1; the D is unclear. The germline CDR1 and CDR2 sequences are SGHTA and FQGTGA. The CDR3 length is 13 residues. V lost 4 bases and J lost 5, with 9 bases in between. CDR3 protein: CASSSLIDNEQFF. CDR3 DNA sequence: TGTGCCAGCAGCTCCCTGATCGACAATGAGCAGTTCTTC.

This chain joins TRBV4-3 and TRBJ2-7; 10 nucleotides match TRBD2. This CDR3 is built from 15 residues. Germline-derived CDR1 and CDR2 are LGHNA and YSLEER. J lost 4 bases, V lost 3 bases, and 6 bases had no gene match. The DNA of the CDR3 is TGCGCCAGCAGCCAGGGCCCTAGCGGGAGTTACGAGCAGTACTTC. It yields the protein CASSQGPSGSYEQYF.

The chain employs TRBV5-6 and TRBJ1-2, with TRBD1 as a possible D gene (5 bases). Germline V gives CDR1 SGHDT, CDR2 YYEEEE. The CDR3 sequence is 15 residues long. The ends were cut back, 0 bases at V and 4 bases at J, with 13 bases in the middle. CDR3 protein: CASSLETAPPYGYTF. For the CDR3, the DNA is TGTGCCAGCAGCTTGGAGACAGCCCCTCCCTATGGCTACACCTTC.

The chain has TRBV29-1 and TRBJ2-4, with TRBD2 as a possible D gene (7 bases). Trimming shortened V by 5 bases and J by 1 base, and 12 bases separated the two germline ends. The germline V gene encodes CDR1 SQVTM and CDR2 ANQGSEA. This CDR3 is 14 amino acids long. This CDR3 reads CSVNGGPAKNIQYF. For the CDR3, the DNA is TGCAGCGTTAACGGGGGGCCGGCCAAAAACATTCAGTACTTC.

The gene calls are TRBV7-9 and TRBJ2-1, with 9 bases fitting TRBD2. Losses at the gene ends were 4 bases for V and 7 bases for J; bases not matched to a gene: 5. CDR1 is SEHNR and CDR2 is FQNEAQ in the germline V gene (reference sequence). The CDR3 runs to 14 residues. This CDR3 reads CASSSPSGRNEQFF. The CDR3 nucleotides are TGTGCCAGCAGCTCCCCCAGCGGGAGGAATGAGCAGTTCTTC.

The chain's CDR3 is CASSVGNSGSRGETDTQYF. DNA for the CDR3: TGTGCCAGCAGCGTAGGTAATAGCGGGAGTAGGGGGGAAACAGATACGCAGTATTTT. The chain is built from TRBV9 and TRBJ2-3, with 9 bases aligning to TRBD2. This CDR3 has 19 amino acids. Losses at the gene ends were 0 bases for V and 3 bases for J; bases not matched to a gene: 14. Germline-derived CDR1 and CDR2 are SGDLS and YYNGEE.

The chain uses TRBV30 and TRBJ1-1; D remains ambiguous. Germline-derived CDR1 and CDR2 are GTSNPN and SVGIG (reference sequence). This CDR3 has 13 residues. The V end was cut by 5 bases, the J end by 3 bases, with 13 bases between. The CDR3 region is CAWGQTWDTEAFF. The CDR3 DNA reads as TGTGCCTGGGGCCAAACCTGGGACACTGAAGCTTTCTTT.

The DNA for the CDR3 is TGTGCCACCAGCAGAGATTTCCGACCTGGGGCAGATACGCAGTATTTT. This encodes CATSRDFRPGADTQYF. This chain joins TRBV15 and TRBJ2-3; D uncertain. The CDR3 is 16 residues long. Looked up from germline, CDR1 is LNHNV and CDR2 is YYDKDF (reference sequence). The V gene lost 0 bases and the J gene lost 4 bases, with 14 bases spanning the gap.

The J gene is TRBJ1-1, the V gene TRBV20-1; 7 bases match TRBD1. CDR1 and CDR2 (germline): DFQATT, SNEGSKA (reference sequence). The CDR3 loop spans 16 amino acids. Trimming at V came to 3 bases and at J to 2 bases, leaving 12 bases not matched to a gene. This CDR3 reads CSASLVRGRPNTEAFF. CDR3 nucleotide sequence: TGCAGTGCTAGTCTTGTGAGGGGGCGGCCAAACACTGAAGCTTTCTTT.

The chain has TRBV3-1 (or the pseudogene TRBV3-2) and TRBJ2-5; D call uncertain. The CDR3 length is 17 residues. The V end lost 0 bases, the J end lost 4 bases, and 18 bases lay between the germline ends. Germline values: CDR1 LGHDT, CDR2 YNNKEL (reference sequence). CDR3 coding DNA: TGTGCCAGCAGCCAAGAGCAGAGCCGGTCTTTGAGAGAGACCCAGTACTTC. This sequence encodes CASSQEQSRSLRETQYF.

The genes are TRBV5-1 and TRBJ1-5; D is possibly TRBD1 (6 bases). V lost 2 bases and J 4 bases, leaving 10 bases between the germline ends. Germline V gene data show CDR1 as SGHRS and CDR2 as YFSETQ. The CDR3 consists of 14 residues. CDR3 sequence reads: CASSLQGLNQPQHF. For the CDR3, the DNA is TGCGCCAGCAGCTTACAGGGCTTGAATCAGCCCCAGCATTTT.

The V gene is TRBV4-3, the J gene TRBJ2-1; weak D call: TRBD1 (5 bases). The CDR3 has 15 amino acids. CDR1 and CDR2 from the germline V gene are LGHNA and YSLEER. Trimming took off 4 bases at V and 6 bases at J, with 16 bases between the two ends. The chain's CDR3 is CASSPAGPRRNEQFF. CDR3 coding DNA: TGCGCCAGCAGCCCAGCAGGGCCCAGACGCAATGAGCAGTTCTTC.

V gene TRBV6-1 combines with J gene TRBJ1-1; D may be TRBD1 (5 bases). CDR1 and CDR2 from the germline V gene are MNHNS and SASEGT. The CDR3 totals 16 residues. V was shortened by 1 base and J by 0 bases, with 12 bases between the two germline ends. In nucleotides, the CDR3 is TGTGCCAGCAGTGAAGGGGGCAACCTAATGAACACTGAAGCTTTCTTT. Translated, it gives CASSEGGNLMNTEAFF.

V gene TRBV30 combines with J gene TRBJ1-2; 9 bases match TRBD1. V trimming: 5 bases; J trimming: 4 bases; junction bases outside the gene matches: 2. The CDR3 runs 12 residues. CDR1 is GTSNPN and CDR2 is SVGIG in the germline V gene (reference sequence). The CDR3 bases are TGTGCCTGGCGGACAGGGGCCTATGGCTACACCTTC. Translation: CAWRTGAYGYTF.